This T cell receptor beta chain was sequenced for a study of beta chain features in type 1 diabetes. General study findings and limits: In all four CD4+ subsets, TCRB CDR3 length was significantly, moderately reduced in type 1 diabetes.

Only a few counts were recorded for this clone. Its specificity is not known. CDR1 KGHSY and CDR2 FQNENV come from the germline V gene. The length of the CDR3 is 14 residues. The ends were cut back, 0 bases at V and 4 bases at J, with 7 bases in the middle. The isolated RNA, all of it, was reverse transcribed, so expressed TCRB transcripts were what got sequenced. Sequenced by immunoSEQ multiplex PCR; TCRdb stores in-frame clones only, minus some. This table holds almost 350,000 clones, roughly a tenth found once. This TCR derives from a man aged 30 to 45 with type 1 diabetes. The chain employs TRBV16 and TRBJ1-5; D is uncertain. The specimen was central memory CD4+ T cells from blood. The CDR3 nucleotides are TGTGCCAGCAGCCAATCAGAGGAAAATCAGCCCCAGCATTTT. Its protein is CASSQSEENQPQHF.